This T cell receptor (beta chain) was observed in a study of human T cells and chemical hapten exposure. Germline CDR1 is DFQATT and CDR2 is SNEGSKA (reference sequence). The ends lost 6 bases at V and 3 bases at J; junction bases unmatched: 6. The CDR3 contains 13 residues. Each CDR3 protein gets one entry after TCRdb re-called the RACE reads with MiXCR. The table includes about 380,000 distinct CDR3 sequences, approximately 5% detected once. This clonotype was observed a handful of times. Stated time point: pre-sensitization, week 0. The sample's treatment: therapeutic diphenylcyclopropenone sensitization with weekly scalp DPC. Blood sampling occurred before each patch-test application.

V usage is TRBV20-1 and J usage is TRBJ2-5; 8 bases align to TRBD2. The input for sequencing was whole blood, taken in connection with sensitization to the hapten diphenylcyclopropenone (DPC). This receptor was taken from a woman aged 45-65 years with alopecia areata. Some clones in this sample may be carry-over from other donors' samples. In nucleotides, the CDR3 is TGCAGTGCCTCACTAGCGGCTAAAGAGACCCAGTACTTC. Its protein product is CSASLAAKETQYF.